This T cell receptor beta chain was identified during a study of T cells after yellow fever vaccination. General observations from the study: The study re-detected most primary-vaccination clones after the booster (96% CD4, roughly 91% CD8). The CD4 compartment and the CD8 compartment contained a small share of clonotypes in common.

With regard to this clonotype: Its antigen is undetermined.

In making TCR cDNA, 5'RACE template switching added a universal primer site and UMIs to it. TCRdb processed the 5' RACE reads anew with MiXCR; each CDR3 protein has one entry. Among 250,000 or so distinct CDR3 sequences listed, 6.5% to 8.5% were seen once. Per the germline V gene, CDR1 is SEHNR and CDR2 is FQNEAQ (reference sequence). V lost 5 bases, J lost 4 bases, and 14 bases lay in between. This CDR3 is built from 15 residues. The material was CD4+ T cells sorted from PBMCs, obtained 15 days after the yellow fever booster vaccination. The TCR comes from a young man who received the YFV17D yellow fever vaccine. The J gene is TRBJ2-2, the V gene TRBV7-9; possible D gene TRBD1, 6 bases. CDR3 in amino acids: CASSALGTTTGELFF. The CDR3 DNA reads TGTGCCAGCAGCGCCCTTGGGACAACCACCGGGGAGCTGTTTTTT.